This TCR beta chain was recorded in a study of neurological immune-mediated disorders. At least ten counts were recorded for this clonotype. No antigen is known for it. Whenever a sequencing run was performed, it yielded over 190 million TCR-beta sequences from 15-18 subjects. TCRdb redid the calling of the 5' RACE reads with MiXCR, one entry per CDR3 protein. This table has around 41,000 distinct CDR3 sequences, around 13% appearing once. Study-wide results and limits: None of the CDR3 amino acid sequences of expanded clones recurred across subjects, suggesting private repertoires in all groups.

The CDR3 covers 15 residues. The trim removed 5 bases at V and 4 bases at J, leaving 7 bases unmatched. The germline V gene has CDR1 SGHTA and CDR2 FQGNSA. This receptor was obtained from a woman aged 55-70 years with HTLV-1-associated myelopathy (HAM/TSP). V usage is TRBV7-2 and J usage is TRBJ2-1; 8 nucleotides agree with TRBD2. Sequencing was carried out using CD4+ T cells from blood. The CDR3 DNA is TGTGCCAGCAGCCCTGATAGCGGGGCGTACAATGAGCAGTTCTTC. It yields the protein CASSPDSGAYNEQFF.